This T cell receptor (beta chain) was retrieved from a study of technical replicates of blood from a few donors. Trimming pared 0 bases from V and 6 bases from J, leaving 15 bases between. Germline CDR1 reads MNHEY; CDR2 reads SVGAGI. This CDR3 region has 16 residues. Assay: immunoSEQ multiplex PCR; the TCRdb copy retains only in-frame clones and omits some. The sample lists more than 80,000 clones; 95% were seen once. The rearrangement uses TRBV6-5 and TRBJ1-5; D perhaps matches TRBD1 (5 bases). The sequence came from a human donor in good health. The sample comprised T cells isolated from PBMCs. The CDR3 DNA reads as TGTGCCAGCAGTTACTCGGGGAGCCAGGGAGGTCAGCCCCAGCATTTT. This gives the protein CASSYSGSQGGQPQHF.